This T cell receptor beta chain was sequenced in a study of shared clonotypes between healthy human individuals. Study-wide results and caveats: The four-donor shared clonotypes exceeded non-shared clonotypes in generation probability, with non-shared ones scoring lower.

Germline loops: CDR1 SGHTA, CDR2 FQGNSA. Trimming cost V 3 bases and J 9 bases, with 9 bases left between them. There are 12 residues in the CDR3. Among the donors, all were Caucasian adults who lived in Nashville, Tennessee. As for this clone: Its antigen is as yet unknown.

Clones were sequenced by immunoSEQ multiplex PCR, and TCRdb holds only the in-frame ones, with some missing. The table lists about 2 million clones, roughly 95% of them singletons. The source of this sequence is a man younger than 30 in good health. Sample: naive CD4+ T cells sorted from blood. Subset in this sample: CD45RA+ positively selected. V is TRBV7-2 and J is TRBJ1-5, with D unresolved. The chain's CDR3 is CASSFSGWPQHF. CDR3 DNA sequence: TGTGCCAGCAGCTTTTCGGGGTGGCCCCAGCATTTT.